The TCR beta chain described here comes from a study of OX40 agonist ivuxolimab in advanced cancers. CDR3 length: 15 amino acids. J lost 0 bases, V lost 5 bases, and 4 bases had no gene match. CDR1 LNHDA and CDR2 SQIVND come from the germline V gene (reference sequence). In the case of this clone: Antigen: not known.

Here immunoSEQ multiplex PCR was the method, and the copy in TCRdb shows in-frame clones only, minus some. The sample comprises tens of thousands of clones, about 87% of which are singletons, and under 2% rests with the top ten. Study observations and caveats: Dosing at 0.1 to 3.0 mg/kg was accompanied by clonal expansion of CD4+ and CD8+ blood T cells by week 6. Still undetermined is the antigen specificity of the expanded peripheral T cells.

The sequence came from an adult with an advanced solid tumor such as melanoma, head and neck, liver or kidney cancer. The sequences come from CD4+ or CD8+ T cells sorted from blood, collected in a trial of the OX40 agonist ivuxolimab. The chain has TRBV19 and TRBJ1-3, with 7 positions matching TRBD1. CDR3 loop: CASSPRTGSGNTIYF. The CDR3 bases are TGTGCCAGTAGTCCACGGACAGGCTCTGGAAACACCATATATTTT.